Below, 16 T cell receptor beta chains from the same sample are listed, as sequenced in a study of T cells in Graves' hyperthyroidism and ophthalmopathy. RNA transcripts yielded amplified TCR beta CDR3 regions. Researchers ran a first-round RT-PCR on the TCR CDR3 using the HTBI primer set. One entry per CDR3 protein results from TCRdb running MiXCR on the multiplex PCR reads. The sample has a few hundred thousand distinct CDR3 sequences, 12% to 15% seen once. Sequencing was performed on blood. These receptors originate from a woman aged 55-69 years with Graves' ophthalmopathy.

This clonotype was found a few times. J is TRBJ1-5 and V is TRBV28, with D perhaps TRBD1 (5 bases). The CDR3 totals 19 residues. The V end lost 5 bases, the J end lost 1 base, and 24 bases lay between the germline ends. In germline, CDR1 is MDHEN, CDR2 SYDVKM. The CDR3 reads CASSPLGPQEGRSNQPQHF. CDR3 nucleotides: TGTGCCAGCAGTCCGTTGGGGCCTCAGGAGGGAAGGAGCAATCAGCCCCAGCATTTT.

In this sample, this clonotype turned up many times. The chain employs TRBV11-2 and TRBJ2-2; 8 bases fit TRBD2. V was pared by 9 bases and J by 0 bases, with 15 bases of the junction left unmatched. Germline V CDR1 and CDR2: SGHAT, FQNNGV. This CDR3 region has 18 residues. The CDR3 reads CASTLLGLAGTNTGELFF. For the CDR3, the DNA is TGTGCCAGTACCTTACTAGGGCTAGCGGGTACGAACACCGGGGAGCTGTTTTTT.

This clonotype has only a few counts. This sequence joins TRBV6-1 and TRBJ2-2; D is unclear. The CDR3 is made up of 14 amino acids. The V end lost 6 bases, the J end lost 4 bases, and 12 bases lay between the germline ends. Germline CDR1 MNHNS, CDR2 SASEGT. CDR3 nucleotide sequence: TGTGCCAGCAGGCCCCAGGAGATCACCGGGGAGCTGTTTTTT. It is translated as CASRPQEITGELFF.

This clonotype was recorded many times. This chain links TRBV3-1 with TRBJ1-4; D not resolved. Trimming removed 4 bases from V and 4 bases from J, with 10 bases in between. In germline, CDR1 is LGHDT, CDR2 YNNKEL (reference sequence). The CDR3 has 14 amino acids. This CDR3 reads CASSPAGGNEKLFF. For the CDR3, the DNA is TGTGCCAGCAGCCCGGCCGGCGGTAATGAAAAACTGTTTTTT.

Notes on this clonotype: A much larger clone differs from this one at a single base, so this may be a read error. This chain links TRBV24-1 with TRBJ2-3; D gene ambiguous. Germline V gene lookup returns CDR1 KGHDR and CDR2 SFDVKD. CDR3 length: 12 residues. Here the CDR3 DNA reads TGTGTCACCAGTAGCCTGACAGATACGCAGTATTTT. This encodes CVTSSLTDTQYF.

This clonotype occurred many times. The J gene is TRBJ1-1, the V gene TRBV5-1, with 7 nucleotides matching TRBD1. Looked up from germline, CDR1 is SGHRS and CDR2 is YFSETQ. The CDR3 has 16 residues. J gave up 1 base and V 0 bases, and 6 bases lay outside the gene matches. This chain's CDR3 is CASSLATGAPNTEAFF. The CDR3 DNA sequence: TGCGCCAGCAGCTTGGCTACAGGGGCTCCGAACACTGAAGCTTTCTTT.

The V and J genes are TRBV7-2 and TRBJ1-6, with TRBD1 matching 7 bases. Germline V lookup: CDR1 SGHTA, CDR2 FQGNSA. The trim removed 4 bases at V and 4 bases at J, leaving 4 bases unmatched. The CDR3 covers 15 residues. The CDR3 region has the DNA TGTGCCAGCAGCTCACAGGGGCGTTATAATTCACCCCTCCACTTT. It codes for CASSSQGRYNSPLHF.

This clonotype was seen repeatedly, ten times or more. The rearrangement links TRBV12-3 or TRBV12-4 to TRBJ2-5, with D perhaps being TRBD1 or TRBD2 (5 bases each). The CDR3 contains 15 residues. The V and J ends lost 6 bases and 4 bases respectively, with 18 bases between them. The CDR3 is CASSRPGPGGETQYF. CDR3 nucleotides: TGTGCCAGCAGCCGGCCGGGACCTGGGGGAGAGACCCAGTACTTC.

This clonotype occurred many times. This chain uses TRBV11-2 with TRBJ2-1; possibly TRBD2 for D (5 bases). The V and J ends lost 4 bases and 3 bases respectively, with 13 bases between them. This CDR3 contains 15 residues. Germline CDR1 SGHAT, CDR2 FQNNGV. CDR3 region: CASSSNLEVYNEQFF. In DNA form, the CDR3 reads TGTGCCAGCAGCTCCAATCTGGAGGTCTACAATGAGCAGTTCTTC.

This sequence joins TRBV19 and TRBJ2-1; 11 bases align to TRBD2. This CDR3 comprises 16 residues. J gave up 9 bases and V 6 bases, and 13 bases lay outside the gene matches. Germline CDR1 LNHDA, CDR2 SQIVND (reference sequence). The CDR3 sequence: CASSTVGSGRATEQFF. Here the CDR3 DNA reads TGTGCCAGTAGCACTGTAGGTAGCGGGAGGGCTACTGAGCAGTTCTTC.

The sample holds a few counts of this clonotype. The genes are TRBV7-8 and TRBJ2-3, with 10 bases lining up with TRBD1. Germline lookup yields CDR1 SGHVS and CDR2 FQNEAQ. The length of the CDR3 is 16 residues. V shed 5 bases, J shed 0 bases, and the junction held 5 bases outside the gene matches. The CDR3 region has the DNA TGTGCCAGCAGCCCCTGGGACAGGGGAAGCACAGATACGCAGTATTTT. Protein product: CASSPWDRGSTDTQYF.

V and J are TRBV5-1 and TRBJ1-1; no clear D. V shed 2 bases and J shed 5 bases, with 19 bases lying between them. CDR3 length: 16 residues. Germline values: CDR1 SGHRS, CDR2 YFSETQ. The CDR3 sequence: CASSFEGRSRLTEAFF. As DNA, the CDR3 is TGCGCCAGCAGCTTTGAAGGTCGTAGCAGGTTGACTGAAGCTTTCTTT.

This clonotype was detected many times. The chain carries TRBV7-2 and TRBJ2-1; 7 bases are shared with TRBD2. Trimming cost V 5 bases and J 0 bases; bases outside gene matches: 7. Per the germline V gene, CDR1 is SGHTA and CDR2 is FQGNSA. The CDR3 sequence is 16 residues long. Here the CDR3 reads CASSPTGGYSYNEQFF. CDR3 coding DNA: TGTGCCAGCAGCCCGACCGGGGGGTACTCCTACAATGAGCAGTTCTTC.

The rearrangement uses TRBV12-3 or TRBV12-4 and TRBJ1-3, with D uncertain. Trimming pared 2 bases from V and 5 bases from J, leaving 7 bases between. The CDR3 consists of 13 residues. CDR3 DNA: TGTGCCAGCAGTTTAACTCCACGAAACACCATATATTTT. It specifies CASSLTPRNTIYF.

The table lists this clonotype with many counts. The chain employs TRBV5-1 and TRBJ2-1, with TRBD2 matching over 9 bases. This CDR3 has 15 amino acids. Trimming at V came to 0 bases and at J to 6 bases, leaving 4 bases not matched to a gene. Germline lookup yields CDR1 SGHRS and CDR2 YFSETQ. The CDR3 region has the DNA TGCGCCAGCAGCTTGGCTTCTAGCGGGACCAATGAGCAGTTCTTC. It yields the protein CASSLASSGTNEQFF.

CDR3 nucleotides: TGTGCCAGCAGTTACTCGTGGGGTGACCTACTAGCTTTCTTT. Translated: CASSYSWGDLLAFF. The V gene is TRBV6-5, the J gene TRBJ1-1, with D unresolved. Trimming shortened V by 0 bases and J by 10 bases, and 15 bases separated the two germline ends. Germline values: CDR1 MNHEY, CDR2 SVGAGI. This CDR3 comprises 14 residues.